The clone carrying this TCR beta chain has more than one count but fewer than ten. Its target is not known. This sample was included in a study of identical twins. Study results and caveats: Invariant T cells like MAIT and iNKT could partly confound the zero-insertion analyses. Within monozygotic twins, out-of-frame TCR alpha sharing was underestimated by the models.

It was template switching that added a universal primer site, and there were unique molecular identifiers on the cDNA. TCRdb processed the 5' RACE reads anew with MiXCR; each CDR3 protein has one entry. The table lists 700,000 or so distinct CDR3 sequences, over 8.5% of them singletons. Trimming left V 0 bases short and J 3 bases short, with 11 bases between. There are 15 residues in the CDR3. The germline V gene encodes CDR1 MNHEY and CDR2 SVGAGI. The sample was also linked to a second study, of yellow fever vaccine responses in identical twins.

The chain recombines TRBV6-5 with TRBJ1-1, with TRBD1 as a possible D gene (5 bases). This TCR came from a young woman in good health. Sequenced: PBMCs. Here the CDR3 DNA reads TGTGCCAGCAGTTACTCGAGGGCAGGGCACACTGAAGCTTTCTTT. This translates into CASSYSRAGHTEAFF.